These 22 T cell receptor beta chains were all obtained from the same sample, sequenced in a study of blood T cell repertoires in COVID-19. The table came from immunoSEQ multiplex PCR; TCRdb's copy has only in-frame clones and leaves some out. The sample includes around 170,000 clones, over 65% of them seen just once. The sequencing input was peripheral blood. All receptors derive from a woman older than 75 with acute or convalescent COVID-19.

The chain recombines TRBV13 with TRBJ2-7; TRBD1 matches at 9 bases. The CDR3 consists of 14 residues. Per the germline V gene, CDR1 is PRHDT and CDR2 is FYEKMQ (reference sequence). With V trimmed by 4 bases and J by 2 bases, 3 bases remained unmatched. The DNA for the CDR3 is TGTGCCAGCAGCTACGGGACAGGGACCTACGAGCAGTACTTC. It encodes CASSYGTGTYEQYF.

This clone has only a few counts. The chain recombines TRBV10-3 with TRBJ2-1, with D maybe TRBD1 (5 bases). The CDR3 is 15 residues long. CDR1 is ENHRY and CDR2 is SYGVKD in the germline V gene. Trimming pared 3 bases from V and 6 bases from J, leaving 15 bases between. The CDR3 DNA reads as TGTGCCATCAGTGAAGGGTGGGGCCAGGGCAATGAGCAGTTCTTC. This translates into CAISEGWGQGNEQFF.

V usage is TRBV28 and J usage is TRBJ1-4; D unclear. Germline V CDR1 and CDR2: MDHEN, SYDVKM. CDR3 size: 15 residues. Trimming stripped 5 bases from V and 0 bases from J, with 10 bases between. In nucleotides, the CDR3 is TGTGCCAGCAGTGAACCGGGAACAACTAATGAAAAACTGTTTTTT. This translates into CASSEPGTTNEKLFF.

The chain is built from TRBV28 and TRBJ2-3, with D possibly matching TRBD1 (5 bases). V was clipped by 2 bases and J by 5 bases, with 11 bases between them. There are 14 residues in the CDR3. Germline V lookup: CDR1 MDHEN, CDR2 SYDVKM. This CDR3 reads CASSLPQGVDTQYF. Written as DNA, the CDR3 is TGTGCCAGCAGTTTACCCCAGGGCGTAGATACGCAGTATTTT. Full variable domain (missing parts from reference TRBV28 and TRBJ2-3): DVKVTQSSRYLVKRTGEKVFLECVQDMDHENMFWYRQDPGLGLRLIYFSYDVKMKEKGDIPEGYSVSREKKERFSLILESASTNQTSMYLCASSLPQGVDTQYFGPGTRLTVL.

The table lists this clone with a few counts. The chain couples TRBV6-5 to TRBJ1-5; tentatively, D is TRBD1 (6 bases). CDR3 size: 15 residues. With 6 bases removed from V and 6 bases from J, the gap between germline ends came to 18 bases. The V gene's germline CDR1 is MNHEY and CDR2 SVGAGI. The CDR3 sequence is CASRKAQGYGQPQHF. DNA for the CDR3: TGTGCCAGCAGAAAAGCACAGGGATACGGTCAGCCCCAGCATTTT.

The rearrangement uses TRBV18 and TRBJ1-1, with 7 bases identical to TRBD1. The CDR3 consists of 14 residues. V was clipped by 4 bases and J by 4 bases; unmatched bases: 6. Germline V gene sequence: CDR1 KGHSH, CDR2 LQKENI. The CDR3 region has the DNA TGTGCCAGCTCACGACAGGGCCTGGGCACTGAAGCTTTCTTT. Translating gives CASSRQGLGTEAFF.

In its sample, this clone was seen a few times. The chain joins TRBV2 to TRBJ1-6; 8 bases are a match to TRBD1. V lost 5 bases and J lost 9; bases outside the gene matches: 9. The CDR3 is 15 residues long. CDR1 SNHLY and CDR2 FYNNEI come from the germline V gene. The DNA of the CDR3 is TGTGCCAGCAGTCGGGACAGGCTAAGAGTTTCACCCCTCCACTTT. Translating it yields CASSRDRLRVSPLHF.

There are a few counts of this clone. The genes are TRBV25-1 and TRBJ2-7; D not resolved. Germline V CDR1 and CDR2: MGHDK, SYGVNS. Deletions cut 0 bases from V and 2 bases from J, with 8 bases between. The CDR3 has 14 residues. The CDR3 DNA follows: TGTGCCAGCAGTGAATATGCAGCGACCTACGAGCAGTACTTC. Translation gives CASSEYAATYEQYF.

V gene TRBV4-1 combines with J gene TRBJ2-4; possibly TRBD1 for D (6 bases). Germline V lookup: CDR1 MGHRA, CDR2 YSYEKL. Trimming took off 3 bases at V and 5 bases at J, with 17 bases between the two ends. There are 16 residues in the CDR3. Here the CDR3 DNA reads TGCGCCAGCAGCCAGGACAGAAGGCCACCCGAAAACATTCAGTACTTC. It codes for CASSQDRRPPENIQYF.

The chain carries TRBV21-1 and TRBJ2-2; the table names TRBD2, a call not compared with the DNA. TRBV21-1 is annotated as a pseudogene. The length of the CDR3 is 17 residues. This chain's CDR3 is CASSKGFGGSRAGELFF. CDR3 DNA sequence: TGTGCCAGCAGCAAAGGGTTCGGTGGGAGTAGAGCCGGGGAGCTGTTTTTT.

The chain recombines TRBV6-2 or TRBV6-3 with TRBJ1-2; a weak D match, TRBD1 (5 bases). V was clipped by 5 bases and J by 7 bases, with 23 bases between them. Germline CDR1 reads MNHEY; CDR2 reads SVGEGT. This CDR3 is built from 16 residues. CDR3 nucleotides: TGTGCCAGCAGTAAACCGGGACTCTCAAGGGAGGGTGGCTACACCTTC. Residues: CASSKPGLSREGGYTF.

The chain is built from TRBV4-2 and TRBJ2-7, with D perhaps TRBD1 (6 bases). The CDR3 spans 14 residues. Between the trimmed V and J ends, which lost 1 base and 3 bases, there was a span of 10 bases. CDR1 is LGHNA, CDR2 YNFKEQ, per germline. DNA of the CDR3: TGTGCCAGCAGCCAAGGCCAGGGGAGCTACGAGCAGTACTTC. This encodes CASSQGQGSYEQYF.

A note on this clone: Other DNA sequences in this specimen translate into the identical CDR3. The chain joins TRBV5-1 to TRBJ2-7; 10 bases line up with TRBD2. Germline V gene lookup returns CDR1 SGHRS and CDR2 YFSETQ. Trimming at V came to 0 bases and at J to 0 bases, leaving 3 bases not matched to a gene. The CDR3 length is 16 residues. The CDR3 loop is CASSLGLAGASYEQYF. The CDR3, as DNA: TGCGCCAGCAGCTTGGGGCTAGCGGGGGCCTCCTACGAGCAGTACTTC.

The chain has TRBV4-1 and TRBJ2-1, with D possibly TRBD2 on 7 matching bases. This CDR3 is built from 16 residues. With 4 bases removed from V and 1 base from J, the gap between germline ends came to 14 bases. The germline gives CDR1 MGHRA, CDR2 YSYEKL. The CDR3 here is CASSPGAGESYNEQFF. DNA of the CDR3: TGCGCCAGCAGCCCGGGGGCGGGAGAGTCCTACAATGAGCAGTTCTTC.

On this clone itself: Other DNA sequences from this sample encode an identical CDR3 as well. This chain links TRBV2 with TRBJ2-7, with 9 bases lining up with TRBD2. Unmatched junction bases numbered 5, after V lost 6 bases and J lost 2 bases. Per the germline V gene, CDR1 is SNHLY and CDR2 is FYNNEI. The CDR3 is made up of 14 amino acids. CDR3 amino acids: CASSRRTSAYEQYF. The CDR3 DNA reads as TGTGCCAGCAGCCGCCGGACTAGCGCCTACGAGCAGTACTTC.

The CDR3 protein is CASSVGTGAGNQPQHF. Here the CDR3 DNA reads TGTGCCAGCAGCGTCGGGACAGGGGCTGGGAATCAGCCCCAGCATTTT. The chain has TRBV7-2 and TRBJ1-5; 10 bases map to TRBD1. V dropped 5 bases and J dropped 4; count of bases not matched to a gene: 8. The CDR3 extends over 16 amino acids. Germline V CDR1 and CDR2: SGHTA, FQGNSA.

The chain has TRBV28 and TRBJ2-7, with D perhaps matching TRBD2 (5 bases). V was cut by 1 base and J by 2 bases, with 9 bases left in between. Germline loops: CDR1 MDHEN, CDR2 SYDVKM. The CDR3 has 14 amino acids. The chain's CDR3 is CASSLFGKAYEQYF. CDR3 DNA: TGTGCCAGCAGTTTATTCGGGAAAGCCTACGAGCAGTACTTC.

As for this clone: Relative to the germline gene, one junction end is altered; a read error may explain this. This chain uses TRBV18 with TRBJ1-6, with 9 positions matching TRBD1. Germline values: CDR1 KGHSH, CDR2 LQKENI. The CDR3 has 15 residues. The CDR3 coding sequence is TGTGCCAGCGCACCCCGGGACAGGGAAAATTCACCCCTCCACTTT. Amino acids: CASAPRDRENSPLHF.

This chain joins TRBV6-4 and TRBJ2-3; the match to TRBD2 covers 8 bases. Per germline, CDR1 MRHNA and CDR2 SNTAGT. The CDR3 runs to 16 residues. J lost 3 bases, V lost 6 bases, and 11 bases had no gene match. The CDR3 loop reads CASRQNSGIRTDTQYF. The CDR3 coding sequence is TGTGCCAGCAGACAAAATAGCGGGATCAGGACAGATACGCAGTATTTT.

The chain uses TRBV19 and TRBJ1-5, with D unclear. CDR1 LNHDA and CDR2 SQIVND come from the germline V gene (reference sequence). The V end was cut by 6 bases, the J end by 7 bases, with 13 bases between. This CDR3 region has 13 residues. The CDR3 protein is CASSRPAAQPQHF. CDR3 nucleotide sequence: TGTGCCAGTAGCAGGCCAGCCGCACAGCCCCAGCATTTT. The complete variable domain, with remaining parts taken from reference TRBV19 and TRBJ1-5, reads DGGITQSPKYLFRKEGQNVTLSCEQNLNHDAMYWYRQDPGQGLRLIYYSQIVNDFQKGDIAEGYSVSREKKESFPLTVTSAQKNPTAFYLCASSRPAAQPQHFGDGTRLSIL.

CDR3 DNA sequence: TGTGCCAGCAGCTTAATGACTAGCCGCAATGAGCAGTTCTTC. Translating it yields CASSLMTSRNEQFF. This chain connects TRBV7-2 to TRBJ2-1; 7 bases fit TRBD2. V trimming: 2 bases; J trimming: 6 bases; junction bases outside the gene matches: 4. CDR1 and CDR2 (germline): SGHTA, FQGNSA. The CDR3 spans 14 residues.

V and J are TRBV6-2 or TRBV6-3 and TRBJ1-2; no clear D gene. The CDR3 consists of 12 residues. V was clipped by 0 bases and J by 9 bases, with 8 bases between them. Germline CDR1 MNHEY, CDR2 SVGEGT. The CDR3 region is CASSYSEGSYTF. CDR3 sequence (DNA): TGTGCCAGCAGTTACTCGGAGGGCAGCTACACCTTC.